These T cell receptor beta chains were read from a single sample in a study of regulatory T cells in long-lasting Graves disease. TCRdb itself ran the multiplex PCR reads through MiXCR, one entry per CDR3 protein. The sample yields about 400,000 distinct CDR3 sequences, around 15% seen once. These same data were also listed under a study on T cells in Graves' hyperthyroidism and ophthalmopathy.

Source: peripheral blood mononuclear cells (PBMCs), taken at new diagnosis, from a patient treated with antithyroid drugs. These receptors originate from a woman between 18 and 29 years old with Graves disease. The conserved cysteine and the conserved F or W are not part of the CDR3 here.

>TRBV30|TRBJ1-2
AWSADSGRATYGYT
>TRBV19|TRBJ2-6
ASSSDRNSGANVLT
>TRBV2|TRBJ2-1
ASIGAGTGDYNEQF
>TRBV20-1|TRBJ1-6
SAKKGGSVNSPLH
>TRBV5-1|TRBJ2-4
ASSLDGRGNIQY
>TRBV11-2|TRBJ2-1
ASSLAGWENNEQF
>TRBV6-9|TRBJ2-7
ASSYTYATNEQY
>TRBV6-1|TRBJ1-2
ASSEVRGTYGYT
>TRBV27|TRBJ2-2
ASSLTPQRTGELF
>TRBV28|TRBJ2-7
ASRSQTSGSSYEQY
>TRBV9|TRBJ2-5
ASSVSAGVGETQY
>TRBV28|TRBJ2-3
ASSWGLAGAGTDTQY
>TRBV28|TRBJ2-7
ASNRGAYEQY
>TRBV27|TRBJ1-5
ASSPSGTGDQPQH
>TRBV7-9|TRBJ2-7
ASSQTQGTGTYEQY
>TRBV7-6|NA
ASRDGRTVETQY
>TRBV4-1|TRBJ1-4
ASSQPGRGETNEKLF
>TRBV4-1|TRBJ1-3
ASSQERSDRSLLD
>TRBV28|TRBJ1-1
AIPTGRGTEAF
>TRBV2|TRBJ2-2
ASSVLAGHTGELF
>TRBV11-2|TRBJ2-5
ASSSVGDKAGKETQY
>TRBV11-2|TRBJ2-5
ASSLGLAGEDQETQY
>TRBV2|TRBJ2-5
ASKERGGRETQY
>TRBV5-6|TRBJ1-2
ASSLRQGLYGYT
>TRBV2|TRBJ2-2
ADGAENTGELF
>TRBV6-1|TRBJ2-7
ASKGGAYEQY
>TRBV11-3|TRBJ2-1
ASSPGATSLDEQF
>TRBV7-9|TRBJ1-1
ASSLLAGNTEAF
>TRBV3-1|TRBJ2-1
ASSQGQGYNEQF
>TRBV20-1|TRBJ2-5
SARGQGFVLETQY
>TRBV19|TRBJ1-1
ASKVLDRANTEAF
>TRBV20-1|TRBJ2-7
SARIRRAGGSEQY
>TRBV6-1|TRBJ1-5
ASNRGQLGQPQH
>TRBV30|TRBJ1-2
AWTPHNYGYT
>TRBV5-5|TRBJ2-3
ASSEGIQGTTDTQY
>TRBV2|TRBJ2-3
ASRRGQNTDTQY
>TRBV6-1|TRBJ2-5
ASSEGPSGLQETQY
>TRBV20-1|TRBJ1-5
SAADRDSQPQH
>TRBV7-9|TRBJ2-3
ASSSQNPER
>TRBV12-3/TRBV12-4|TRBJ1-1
ASRSARGRNTEAF
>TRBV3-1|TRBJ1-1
ASSPMGGFTEAF
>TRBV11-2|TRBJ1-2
ASSSKRLNYGYT
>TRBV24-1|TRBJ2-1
ATSDPSPSARNEQF
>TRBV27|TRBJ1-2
ASSLSRGPNYGYT
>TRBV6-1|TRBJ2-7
ASSGVRGESGREQY
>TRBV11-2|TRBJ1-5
ASSPGVTDQPQH
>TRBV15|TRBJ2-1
ATSRGRDSSYNEQF
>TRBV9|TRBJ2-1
ASSVDPAGGPSEQF
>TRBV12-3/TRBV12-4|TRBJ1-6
ASSLRAPSSYNSPLH
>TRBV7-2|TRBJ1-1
ASSFVAVMSTEAF
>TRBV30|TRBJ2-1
AWSGDNYNEQF
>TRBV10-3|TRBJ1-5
ATDDRASNQPQH
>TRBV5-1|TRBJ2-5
ASSLKLQETQY
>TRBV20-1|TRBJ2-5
SARDGLGGRAVQETQY
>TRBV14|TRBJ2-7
ASSQGLRKSYEQY
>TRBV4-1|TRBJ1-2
ASSQDPQGTYGYT
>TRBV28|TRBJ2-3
ASSTYPDTQY
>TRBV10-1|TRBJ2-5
ASSESRGVETQY
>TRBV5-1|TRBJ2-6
ASSVSFWEGQFSGANVLT